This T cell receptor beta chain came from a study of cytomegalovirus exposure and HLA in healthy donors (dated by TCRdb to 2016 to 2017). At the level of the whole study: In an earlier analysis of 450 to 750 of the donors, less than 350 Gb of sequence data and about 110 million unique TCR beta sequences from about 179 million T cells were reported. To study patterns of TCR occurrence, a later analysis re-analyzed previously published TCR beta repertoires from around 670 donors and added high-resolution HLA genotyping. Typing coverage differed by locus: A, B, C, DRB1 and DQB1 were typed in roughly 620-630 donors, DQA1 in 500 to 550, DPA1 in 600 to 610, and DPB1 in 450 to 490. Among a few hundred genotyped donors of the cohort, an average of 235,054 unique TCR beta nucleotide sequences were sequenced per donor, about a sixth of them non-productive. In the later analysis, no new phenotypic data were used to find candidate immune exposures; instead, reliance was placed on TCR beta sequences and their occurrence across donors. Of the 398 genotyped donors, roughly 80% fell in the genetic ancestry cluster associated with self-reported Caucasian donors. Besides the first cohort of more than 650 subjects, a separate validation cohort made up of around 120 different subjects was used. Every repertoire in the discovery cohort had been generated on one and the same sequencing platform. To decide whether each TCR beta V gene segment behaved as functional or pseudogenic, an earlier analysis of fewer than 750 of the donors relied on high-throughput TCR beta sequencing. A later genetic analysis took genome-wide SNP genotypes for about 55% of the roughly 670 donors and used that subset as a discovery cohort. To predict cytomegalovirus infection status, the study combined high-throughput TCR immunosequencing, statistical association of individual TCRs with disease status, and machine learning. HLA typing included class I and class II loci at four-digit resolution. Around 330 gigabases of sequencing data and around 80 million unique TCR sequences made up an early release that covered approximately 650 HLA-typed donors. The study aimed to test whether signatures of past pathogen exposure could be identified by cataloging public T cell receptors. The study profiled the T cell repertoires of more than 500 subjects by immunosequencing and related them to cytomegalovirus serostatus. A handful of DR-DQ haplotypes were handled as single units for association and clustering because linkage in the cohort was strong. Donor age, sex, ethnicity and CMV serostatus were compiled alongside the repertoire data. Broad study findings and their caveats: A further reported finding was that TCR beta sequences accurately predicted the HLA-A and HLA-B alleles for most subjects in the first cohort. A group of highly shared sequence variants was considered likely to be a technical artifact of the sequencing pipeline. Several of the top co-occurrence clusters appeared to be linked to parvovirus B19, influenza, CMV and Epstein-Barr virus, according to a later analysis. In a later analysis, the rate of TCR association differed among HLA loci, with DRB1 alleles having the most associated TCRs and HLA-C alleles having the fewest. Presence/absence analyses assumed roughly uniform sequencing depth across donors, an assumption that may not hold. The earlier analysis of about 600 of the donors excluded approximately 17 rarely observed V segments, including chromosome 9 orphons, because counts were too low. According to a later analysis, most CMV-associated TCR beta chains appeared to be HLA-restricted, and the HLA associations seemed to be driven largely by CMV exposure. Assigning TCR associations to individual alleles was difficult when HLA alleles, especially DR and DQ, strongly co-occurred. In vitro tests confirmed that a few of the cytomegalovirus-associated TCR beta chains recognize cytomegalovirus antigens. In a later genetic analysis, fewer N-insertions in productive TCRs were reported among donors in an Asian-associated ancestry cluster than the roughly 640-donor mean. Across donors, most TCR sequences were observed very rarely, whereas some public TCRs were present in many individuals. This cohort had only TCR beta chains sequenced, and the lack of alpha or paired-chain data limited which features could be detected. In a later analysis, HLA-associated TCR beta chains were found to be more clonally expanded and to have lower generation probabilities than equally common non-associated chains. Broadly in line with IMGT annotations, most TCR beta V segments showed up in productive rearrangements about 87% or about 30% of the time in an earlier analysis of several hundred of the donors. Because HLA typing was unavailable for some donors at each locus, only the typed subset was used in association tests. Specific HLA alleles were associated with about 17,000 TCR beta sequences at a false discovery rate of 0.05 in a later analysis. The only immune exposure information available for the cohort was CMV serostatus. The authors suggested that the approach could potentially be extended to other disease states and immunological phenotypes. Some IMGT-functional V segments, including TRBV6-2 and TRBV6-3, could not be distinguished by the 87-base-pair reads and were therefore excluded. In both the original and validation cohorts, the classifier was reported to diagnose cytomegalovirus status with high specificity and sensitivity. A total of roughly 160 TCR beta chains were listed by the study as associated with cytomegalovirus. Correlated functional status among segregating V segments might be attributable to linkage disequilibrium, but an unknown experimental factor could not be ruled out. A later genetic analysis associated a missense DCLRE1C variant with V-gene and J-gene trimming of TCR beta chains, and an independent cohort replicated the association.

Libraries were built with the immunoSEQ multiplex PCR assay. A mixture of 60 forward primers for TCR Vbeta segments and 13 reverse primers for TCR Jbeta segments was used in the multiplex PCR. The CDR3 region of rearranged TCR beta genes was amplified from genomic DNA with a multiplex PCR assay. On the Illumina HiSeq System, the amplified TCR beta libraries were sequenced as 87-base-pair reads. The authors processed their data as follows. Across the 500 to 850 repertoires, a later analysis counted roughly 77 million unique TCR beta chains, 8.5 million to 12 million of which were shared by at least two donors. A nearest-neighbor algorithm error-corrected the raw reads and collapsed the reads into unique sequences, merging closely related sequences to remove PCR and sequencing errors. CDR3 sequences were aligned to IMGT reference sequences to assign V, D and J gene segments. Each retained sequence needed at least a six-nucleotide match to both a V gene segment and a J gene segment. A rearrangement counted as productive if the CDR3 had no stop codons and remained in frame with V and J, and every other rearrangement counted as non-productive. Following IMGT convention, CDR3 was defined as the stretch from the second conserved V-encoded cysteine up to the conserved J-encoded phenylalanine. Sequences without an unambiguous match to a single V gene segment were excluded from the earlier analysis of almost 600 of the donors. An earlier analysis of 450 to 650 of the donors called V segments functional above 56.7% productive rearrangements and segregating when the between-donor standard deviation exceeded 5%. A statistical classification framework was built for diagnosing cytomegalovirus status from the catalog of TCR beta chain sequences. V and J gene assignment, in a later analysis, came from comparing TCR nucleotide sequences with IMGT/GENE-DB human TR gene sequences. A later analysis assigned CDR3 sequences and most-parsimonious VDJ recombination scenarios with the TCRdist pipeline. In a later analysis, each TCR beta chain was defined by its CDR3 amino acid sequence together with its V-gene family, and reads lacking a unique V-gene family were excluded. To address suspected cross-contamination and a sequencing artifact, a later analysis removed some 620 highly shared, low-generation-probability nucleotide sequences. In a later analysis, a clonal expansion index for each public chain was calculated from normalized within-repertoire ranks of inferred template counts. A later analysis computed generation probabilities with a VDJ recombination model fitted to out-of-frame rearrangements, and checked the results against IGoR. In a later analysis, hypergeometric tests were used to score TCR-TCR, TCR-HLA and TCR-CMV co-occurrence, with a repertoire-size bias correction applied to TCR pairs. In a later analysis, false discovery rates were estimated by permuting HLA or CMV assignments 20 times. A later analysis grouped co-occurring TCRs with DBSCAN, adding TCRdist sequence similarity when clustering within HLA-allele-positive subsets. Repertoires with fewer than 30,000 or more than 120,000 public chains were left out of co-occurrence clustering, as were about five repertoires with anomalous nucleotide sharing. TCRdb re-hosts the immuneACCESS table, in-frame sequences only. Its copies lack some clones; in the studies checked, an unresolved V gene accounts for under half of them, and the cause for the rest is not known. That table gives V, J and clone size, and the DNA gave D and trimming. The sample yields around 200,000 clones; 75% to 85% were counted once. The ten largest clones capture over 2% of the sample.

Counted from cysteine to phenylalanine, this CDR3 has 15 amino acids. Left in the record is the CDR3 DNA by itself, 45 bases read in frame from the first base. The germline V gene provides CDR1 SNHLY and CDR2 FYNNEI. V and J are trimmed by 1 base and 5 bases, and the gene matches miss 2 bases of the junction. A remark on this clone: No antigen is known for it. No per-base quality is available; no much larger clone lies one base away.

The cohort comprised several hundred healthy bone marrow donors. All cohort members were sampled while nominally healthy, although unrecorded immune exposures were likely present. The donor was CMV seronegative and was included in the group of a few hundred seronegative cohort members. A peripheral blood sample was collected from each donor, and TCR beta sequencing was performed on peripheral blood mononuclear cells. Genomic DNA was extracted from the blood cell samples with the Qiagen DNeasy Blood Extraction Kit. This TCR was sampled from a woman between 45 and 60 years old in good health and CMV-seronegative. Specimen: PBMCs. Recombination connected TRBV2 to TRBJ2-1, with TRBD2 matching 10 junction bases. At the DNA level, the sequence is TGTGCCAGCAGTGAAGAGGGACTAGCGAACAATGAGCAGTTCTTC. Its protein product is CASSEEGLANNEQFF.